This T cell receptor beta chain came from a study of cytomegalovirus exposure and HLA in healthy donors. Study information: Findings of an earlier analysis included roughly 110 million unique TCR beta sequences from some 200 million T cells.

The V end was cut by 0 bases, the J end by 2 bases, with 3 bases between. Germline CDR1 reads SGDLS; CDR2 reads YYNGEE. The CDR3 totals 13 residues. Primers for the PCR totalled 60 Vbeta and 13 Jbeta. TCRdb keeps only in-frame clones here, not all; method: immunoSEQ multiplex PCR. The sample records around 150,000 clones, about two thirds being singletons. The receptor comes from a man in his fifties or sixties in good health and CMV-seropositive. The sample was PBMCs. V gene TRBV9 combines with J gene TRBJ2-1, with unresolved D. CDR3: CASSVGPYNEQFF. The CDR3 DNA sequence: TGTGCCAGCAGCGTAGGGCCCTACAATGAGCAGTTCTTC.